This T cell receptor beta chain was identified in a study of T cells in Graves' hyperthyroidism and ophthalmopathy. About the study: Peripheral blood draws took place at initial diagnosis, ahead of any treatment. General study points: Patients with ophthalmopathy were separated from those with stable hyperthyroidism by a 13 V-J model. Peripheral blood also featured most of the thyroid clonotypes expanded above 0.001.

V gave up 3 bases and J gave up 1 base; unmatched junction bases: 7. Per germline, CDR1 SGHTS and CDR2 YDEGEE. This CDR3 comprises 16 residues. Patients counted as stable if ophthalmopathy did not develop within 18 months. At least ten counts were recorded for this clonotype. Antigen unknown. Amplified regions were TCR beta CDR3 sequences from RNA transcripts. The HTBI primer set was used in a first-round RT-PCR of the TCR CDR3. In TCRdb, the multiplex PCR reads were re-called with MiXCR into one record per CDR3 protein. Altogether a few hundred thousand distinct CDR3 sequences are present, 15% to 18% being singletons, with the ten largest covering almost 8%.

The rearrangement uses TRBV5-8 and TRBJ1-5, with 7 bases lining up with TRBD1. This TCR was sampled from a woman aged 18 to 35 with Graves' hyperthyroidism. Sequenced input: blood. In DNA form, the CDR3 reads TGTGCCAGCAGCTGGCCGGGACAGTCCAGCAATCAGCCCCAGCATTTT. Encoded protein: CASSWPGQSSNQPQHF. Looking up the rest from reference TRBV5-8 and TRBJ1-5 gives the full variable domain: EAGVTQSPTHLIKTRGQQATLRCSPISGHTSVYWYQQALGLGLQFLLWYDEGEERNRGNFPPRFSGRQFPNYSSELNVNALELEDSALYLCASSWPGQSSNQPQHFGDGTRLSIL.